This T cell receptor beta chain comes out of a study of blood T cells in healthy people across ages. This clonotype was found many times. Next came a second PCR, run for about 7 to 12 cycles, which used a sample-barcoded 5' primer along with a J-beta primer mix. Using its own MiXCR run on the 5' RACE reads, TCRdb lists one record per CDR3 protein. This sample has 630,000 or so distinct CDR3 sequences, with about 32% found just once. The CDR3 runs 14 residues. Trimming stripped 0 bases from V and 2 bases from J, with 5 bases between. The germline gives CDR1 MNHNS, CDR2 SASEGT. The sample was blood. V gene TRBV6-1 combines with J gene TRBJ1-5; the D gene is possibly TRBD1 (5 bases). The receptor comes from a woman of 80 years or more in good health. CDR3 amino acids: CASSEAGGNQPQHF. Written as DNA, the CDR3 is TGTGCCAGCAGTGAAGCAGGGGGCAATCAGCCCCAGCATTTT.